This is a list of T cell receptor beta chains from one sample in a study of blood T cell repertoires in COVID-19. Some clones are missing from TCRdb's copy, which holds only in-frame ones; the method was immunoSEQ multiplex PCR. The data contain a few hundred thousand clones, 89% of them singletons. The sample consisted of peripheral blood. All receptors derive from a woman younger than 45 with COVID-19, enrolled during active disease. CDR3s include the opening cysteine and the closing phenylalanine or tryptophan. The D gene is left open where the match is weak. Only some rows state a clone size, as once, few, many or a class for expanded clones.

V,J,size,D,DNA,CDR3
TRBV27,TRBJ1-1,-,TRBD1,TGTGCCAGGGGGGACAGATTCGAAGCCATGAACACTGAAGCTTTCTTT,CARGDRFEAMNTEAFF
TRBV10-2,TRBJ1-5,once,-,TGCGCCAGCAGTCCCGACATCCTACTCAATCAGCCCCAGCATTTT,CASSPDILLNQPQHF
TRBV7-9,TRBJ2-3,-,TRBD2,TGTGCCAGCAGCCCCACCCTAGCGGGGGGTTTCGGAGATACGCAGTATTTT,CASSPTLAGGFGDTQYF
TRBV2,TRBJ2-3,-,-,TGTGCCAGCAGCCGGGGTTACACAGATACGCAGTATTTT,CASSRGYTDTQYF
TRBV12-3/TRBV12-4,TRBJ2-3,-,-,TGTGCCAGCAGTTTAGGAGGGGATACGCAGTATTTT,CASSLGGDTQYF
TRBV6-6,TRBJ1-1,-,-,TGTGCCAGCGCCATGGGCATGAACACTGAAGCTTTCTTT,CASAMGMNTEAFF
TRBV27,TRBJ2-1,-,TRBD2,TGTGCCAGTATCGATAGCGGGAGGTACAATGAGCAGTTCTTC,CASIDSGRYNEQFF
TRBV5-1,TRBJ2-1,-,-,TGCGCCAGCAGCTTGTCGTCCGGGTATGAGCAGTTCTTC,CASSLSSGYEQFF
TRBV28,TRBJ1-1,-,-,TGTGCCAGCAGTTTATGGGGGGCCACTGAAGCTTTCTTT,CASSLWGATEAFF
TRBV2,TRBJ2-3,-,TRBD2,TGTGCCAGCAGTGAACTTCCCTCAGGTAGCGGGGGGGCCGCAGATACGCAGTATTTT,CASSELPSGSGGAADTQYF
TRBV3-1/TRBV3-2,TRBJ1-3,-,-,TGTGCCAGCAGCCAAGCGGGAGCTAGTGGAAACACCATATATTTT,CASSQAGASGNTIYF
TRBV19,TRBJ1-1,-,-,TGTGCCAGTAGGAGGTGGTTCACTGAAGCTTTCTTT,CASRRWFTEAFF
TRBV6-5,TRBJ1-6,once,-,TGTGCCGAAGCTGACTTAAATTCACCCCTCCACTTT,CAEADLNSPLHF
TRBV29-1,TRBJ2-3,-,TRBD2,TGCAGCGTTGCAGTTTTCGGTCGGCGGGGGGGCGGCGGCACAGATACGCAGTATTTT,CSVAVFGRRGGGGTDTQYF
TRBV19,TRBJ1-2,-,-,TGTGCCAGTAGTATAGGGGGACTAAGATCCCACACCTTC,CASSIGGLRSHTF
TRBV27,TRBJ2-1,-,-,TGTGCCAGCAGTTACCTCGGAGGAAGCTCCTACAATGAGCAGTTCTTC,CASSYLGGSSYNEQFF
TRBV6-1,TRBJ1-5,-,-,TGTGCCAGCAGTGAAGTGGTATCGGGGTATAGCAATCAGCCCCAGCATTTT,CASSEVVSGYSNQPQHF
TRBV5-6,TRBJ1-3,-,-,TGTGCCAGCAGCTTTGGGGGCACCCTCTCAACTGGAAACACCATATATTTT,CASSFGGTLSTGNTIYF
TRBV7-8,TRBJ1-6,-,-,TGTGCCAGCAGTCTTACAGGAGTTAGCTCCTATAATTCACCCCTCCACTTT,CASSLTGVSSYNSPLHF
TRBV14,TRBJ2-7,-,-,TGTGCCAGCAGCCAAGATTCGGTGGGGAGCAGAAAGCAGTACTTC,CASSQDSVGSRKQYF
TRBV6-5,TRBJ1-4,-,TRBD1,TGTGCCAGCAGCTTGACAGGGATCCGGGAAAAACTGTTTTTT,CASSLTGIREKLFF
TRBV19,TRBJ2-5,-,-,TGTGCCAGTAGTACACTACGTCCAGACAGGGAGACCCAGTACTTC,CASSTLRPDRETQYF
TRBV10-1,TRBJ1-2,-,-,TGCGCCAGCAGTTTCAGGGTAGACTATGGCTACACCTTC,CASSFRVDYGYTF
TRBV5-1,TRBJ1-2,once,TRBD1,TGCGCCAGCAGCTTGATCGGGCCAGGGGGCGGCGGCTACACCTTC,CASSLIGPGGGGYTF
TRBV24-1,TRBJ1-5,-,TRBD1,TGTGCCACCAGCCCGACAGGGGTAGAATCTCAGCCCCAGCATTTT,CATSPTGVESQPQHF
TRBV12-5,TRBJ1-1,-,TRBD1,TGTGCTAGTGGTTTGACAGGGGCCACCACTGAAGCTTTCTTT,CASGLTGATTEAFF
TRBV5-1,TRBJ1-4,-,-,TGCGCCAGCAGCTTGGCCGGGTCAACTAATGAAAAACTGTTTTTT,CASSLAGSTNEKLFF
TRBV19,TRBJ1-1,-,-,TGTGCCAGTAGTATAACAGCCCGGATAACTGAAGCTTTCTTT,CASSITARITEAFF
TRBV6-6,TRBJ2-1,-,-,TGTGCCAGCACCACAACCCGGACACCCTACAATGAGCAGTTCTTC,CASTTTRTPYNEQFF
TRBV6-6,TRBJ2-7,-,-,TGTGCCAGCAGTTACAGGCAGGGGTCTGGCGAGCAGTACTTC,CASSYRQGSGEQYF